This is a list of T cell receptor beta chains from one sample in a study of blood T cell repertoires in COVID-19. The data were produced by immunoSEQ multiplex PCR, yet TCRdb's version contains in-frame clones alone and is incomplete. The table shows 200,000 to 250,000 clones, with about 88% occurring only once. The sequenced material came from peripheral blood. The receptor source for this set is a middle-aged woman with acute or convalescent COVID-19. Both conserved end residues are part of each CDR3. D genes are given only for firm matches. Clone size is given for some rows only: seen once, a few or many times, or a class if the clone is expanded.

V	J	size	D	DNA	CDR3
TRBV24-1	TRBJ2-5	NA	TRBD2	TGTGCCACCAGTGATCGAAGACTAGCGGGGGTAGAGACCCAGTACTTC	CATSDRRLAGVETQYF
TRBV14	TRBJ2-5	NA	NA	TGTGCCAGCAGCCAAGAGTCTTTGGGGTACAGGCACTTC	CASSQESLGYRHF
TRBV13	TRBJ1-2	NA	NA	TGTGCCAGCAGCTACGCAACAGGACATGCGGGCTACACCTTC	CASSYATGHAGYTF
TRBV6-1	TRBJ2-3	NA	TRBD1	TGTGCCAGCAGTGAAGAGGAGACAGGGGGTTGGGCAGATACGCAGTATTTT	CASSEEETGGWADTQYF
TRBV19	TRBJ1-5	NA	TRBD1	TGTGCCAGTAGTGGGACAGGGCACAATCAGCCCCAGCATTTT	CASSGTGHNQPQHF
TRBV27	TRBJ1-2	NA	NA	TGTGCCAGCAGTCCCGACAGCACAGCTAACTATGGCTACACCTTC	CASSPDSTANYGYTF
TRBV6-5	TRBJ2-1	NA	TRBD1	TGTGCCAGCGCAAGAGCAGGGGGCGAATACAATGAGCAGTTCTTC	CASARAGGEYNEQFF
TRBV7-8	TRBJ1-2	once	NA	TGTGCCAGCAGCCAGCGAGCCGTTAACTATGGCTACACCTTC	CASSQRAVNYGYTF
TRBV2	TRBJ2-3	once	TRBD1	TGTGCCAGCCGAACAGGGGAGAGGGGAGATACGCAGTATTTT	CASRTGERGDTQYF
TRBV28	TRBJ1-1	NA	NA	TGTGCCAGCAGTTCCTCGGGGGGTGCGAACACTGAAGCTTTCTTT	CASSSSGGANTEAFF
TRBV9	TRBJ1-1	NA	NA	TGTGCCAGCAGCGTAGATAACGGAGGAGGCACTGAAGCTTTCTTT	CASSVDNGGGTEAFF
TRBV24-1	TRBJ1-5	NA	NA	TGTGCCACCAGGGACGGAGGGAGCAATCAGCCCCAGCATTTT	CATRDGGSNQPQHF
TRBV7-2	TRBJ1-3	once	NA	TGTGCCAGCAGCTTAGCGCACAGGGCTGGAAACACCATATATTTT	CASSLAHRAGNTIYF
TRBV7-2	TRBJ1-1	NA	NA	TGTGCCAGCAGCTTAGGGGCGCCCACTGAAGCTTTCTTT	CASSLGAPTEAFF
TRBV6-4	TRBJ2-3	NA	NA	TGTGCCAGCGGGAAAACGGGGGGCCCCACAGATACGCAGTATTTT	CASGKTGGPTDTQYF
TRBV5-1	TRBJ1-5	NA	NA	TGCGCCAGCAGTCTGGGGCGAGATCAGCCCCAGCATTTT	CASSLGRDQPQHF